Listed below are T cell receptor beta chains from one sample, sequenced in a study of blood T cells in healthy people across ages. A single record per CDR3 protein comes from TCRdb applying MiXCR to the 5' RACE reads. The table has approximately 940,000 distinct CDR3 sequences, under 50% seen once. The sequencing input was blood. The source of these receptors is a man aged 25 to 45 in good health. Both conserved end residues are part of each CDR3. The D gene is left open where the match is weak. A clone size is listed for some rows: how often the clone was seen (once, few, many), or a class if it is expanded.

j_gene,v_gene,d_gene,abundance,CDR3aa,CDR3nt
TRBJ2-7,TRBV5-6,-,few,CASSLGQLGTYEQYF,TGTGCCAGCAGCTTGGGGCAGTTAGGGACCTACGAGCAGTACTTC
TRBJ1-1,TRBV6-6,-,once,CASSYSSQGNTGAFF,TGTGCCAGCAGTTACTCCTCGCAGGGTAACACTGGAGCTTTCTTT
TRBJ2-1,TRBV6-5,-,few,CASGRQPSYNEQFF,TGTGCCAGCGGCCGACAGCCTTCCTACAATGAGCAGTTCTTC
TRBJ2-3,TRBV4-1,TRBD1,few,CASSQGQGLEDTQYF,TGCGCCAGCAGCCAAGGACAGGGTTTAGAAGATACGCAGTATTTT
TRBJ2-7,TRBV28,TRBD1,-,CASSPSATGGRYEQYF,TGTGCCAGCAGTCCCTCAGCGACAGGGGGGCGGTACGAGCAGTACTTC
TRBJ2-7,TRBV20-1,TRBD1,-,CSASATGKAYEQYF,TGCAGTGCTAGCGCGACAGGGAAGGCCTACGAGCAGTACTTC
TRBJ2-5,TRBV29-1,-,-,CSVERGDKYQETQYF,TGCAGCGTTGAACGGGGGGACAAGTACCAAGAGACCCAGTACTTC
TRBJ2-7,TRBV27,-,-,CASRRQEAYEQYF,TGTGCCAGCAGACGACAGGAGGCCTACGAGCAGTACTTC
TRBJ2-7,TRBV7-6,TRBD1,-,CASSTRGTGISYEQYF,TGTGCCAGCAGCACCCGGGGGACAGGGATATCCTACGAGCAGTACTTC
TRBJ2-3,TRBV29-1,-,-,CSVPMGTDTQYF,TGCAGCGTTCCGATGGGGACAGATACGCAGTATTTT
TRBJ1-5,TRBV20-1,TRBD1,once,CSARAPGQGLGNQPQHF,TGCAGTGCTAGGGCTCCGGGACAGGGCCTAGGCAATCAGCCCCAGCATTTT
TRBJ2-1,TRBV7-2,-,medium-sized,CASSLRGREAYNEQFF,TGTGCCAGCAGCTTAAGGGGGAGGGAGGCCTACAATGAGCAGTTCTTC
TRBJ1-2,TRBV13,TRBD1,-,CASSSQNRGKFYGYTF,TGTGCCAGCAGCTCCCAAAACAGGGGGAAATTCTATGGCTACACCTTC
TRBJ1-2,TRBV4-1,-,-,CASNNLGANYGYTF,TGCGCCAGCAACAACCTGGGGGCGAACTATGGCTACACCTTC
TRBJ2-1,TRBV4-3,-,-,CASSQYLLSYNEQFF,TGCGCCAGCAGCCAGTATTTACTCTCCTACAATGAGCAGTTCTTC
TRBJ1-2,TRBV12-3/TRBV12-4,-,-,CASSLSLQDGYTF,TGTGCCAGCAGCCTGAGTCTTCAGGATGGCTACACCTTC
TRBJ2-5,TRBV29-1,-,once,CSVEDLGGALETQYF,TGCAGCGTTGAAGATCTCGGGGGAGCCCTGGAGACCCAGTACTTC
TRBJ1-2,TRBV10-3,-,-,CASQGVSDYGYTF,TGTGCCTCACAAGGAGTCTCGGACTATGGCTACACCTTC
TRBJ2-1,TRBV9,-,-,CASSVARWDAGRDEQFF,TGTGCCAGCAGCGTAGCCCGGTGGGACGCTGGCAGGGATGAGCAGTTCTTC
TRBJ2-5,TRBV29-1,-,many,CSVEEGLGRAETQYF,TGCAGCGTTGAGGAAGGACTTGGTCGGGCGGAGACCCAGTACTTC
TRBJ2-5,TRBV6-6,-,-,CASGAALTQYF,TGTGCCAGCGGGGCGGCGTTGACCCAGTACTTC
TRBJ1-1,TRBV10-3,-,once,CAISESALQDTEAFF,TGTGCCATCAGTGAGTCCGCCCTTCAGGACACTGAAGCTTTCTTT
TRBJ2-5,TRBV12-3/TRBV12-4,TRBD2,-,CASSLGRELPQETQYF,TGTGCCAGCAGTCTCGGGCGGGAGCTCCCGCAAGAGACCCAGTACTTC
TRBJ1-2,TRBV18,-,-,CASSPQDPRYGYTF,TGTGCCAGCTCACCACAGGACCCTCGTTATGGCTACACCTTC
TRBJ1-1,TRBV7-9,-,few,CASSSTGGEAFF,TGTGCCAGCAGCTCGACGGGGGGAGAAGCTTTCTTT
TRBJ2-1,TRBV6-1,TRBD2,-,CASSEKAPRLAGYNEQFF,TGTGCCAGCAGTGAAAAGGCCCCCCGACTAGCGGGCTACAATGAGCAGTTCTTC
TRBJ2-7,TRBV6-1,-,-,CASSPRDGGDLEQYF,TGTGCCAGCAGCCCCCGGGACGGAGGGGACCTCGAGCAGTACTTC
TRBJ1-1,TRBV20-1,TRBD1,-,CSATSGTGIMNTEAFF,TGCAGTGCTACATCCGGGACAGGCATCATGAACACTGAAGCTTTCTTT
TRBJ2-3,TRBV10-3,-,-,CAIGESGTRSTDTQYF,TGTGCCATCGGAGAATCCGGGACAAGAAGCACAGATACGCAGTATTTT
TRBJ2-3,TRBV12-3/TRBV12-4,TRBD2,few,CASSLRGGRDTQYF,TGTGCCAGCAGTTTGCGGGGGGGGAGAGATACGCAGTATTTT
TRBJ2-5,TRBV20-1,TRBD2,-,CSAREETSGGKTQYF,TGCAGTGCTAGAGAGGAGACTAGCGGGGGAAAGACCCAGTACTTC
TRBJ2-1,TRBV7-8,-,once,CASSSRGRPSASYNEQFF,TGTGCCAGCAGCTCCCGGGGGCGCCCCAGCGCCTCCTACAATGAGCAGTTCTTC
TRBJ1-1,TRBV12-3/TRBV12-4,-,few,CASSLGVGAFF,TGTGCCAGCAGTTTAGGGGTGGGCGCTTTCTTT
TRBJ2-5,TRBV18,-,-,CASSPTSLPQETQYF,TGTGCCAGCTCACCAACGAGCCTCCCCCAAGAGACCCAGTACTTC
TRBJ2-7,TRBV7-6,-,few,CASSRVNAYEQYF,TGTGCCAGCAGCCGGGTTAATGCCTACGAGCAGTACTTC
TRBJ1-1,TRBV5-1,-,few,CASSLQTRGNTEAFF,TGCGCCAGCAGCTTGCAGACAAGGGGGAACACTGAAGCTTTCTTT
TRBJ2-4,TRBV20-1,-,-,CSARDPFYEGQYF,TGCAGTGCTAGGGACCCCTTTTACGAGGGGCAGTACTTC
TRBJ1-4,TRBV7-2,TRBD1,few,CASRGQGGTNEKLFF,TGTGCCAGCAGGGGACAGGGAGGGACTAATGAAAAACTGTTTTTT
TRBJ2-4,TRBV4-1,-,many,CASSQTQTVAKNIQYF,TGCGCCAGCAGCCAGACTCAAACAGTAGCCAAAAACATTCAGTACTTC
TRBJ2-3,TRBV7-2,TRBD1,-,CASSSRRDSSYTDTQYF,TGTGCCAGCAGCTCCCGTCGGGACAGTTCTTACACAGATACGCAGTATTTT
TRBJ2-4,TRBV12-3/TRBV12-4,TRBD1,-,CVSSTGVGKNIQYF,TGTGTCAGCAGTACAGGGGTGGGCAAAAACATTCAGTACTTC
TRBJ1-1,TRBV5-1,-,-,CASSLRAGGIGNTEAFF,TGCGCCAGCAGCCTCCGAGCGGGGGGCATCGGAAACACTGAAGCTTTCTTT